This T cell receptor beta chain was captured in a study of T-cell reconstitution after alpha-beta-depleted transplantation in children. Overall study results and limits: It was surviving recipient T cells and thymic progenitors that gave some patients high TCRbeta diversity at day 60. T-cell counts and diversity at one year post-transplant came mainly from newly produced T cells. Alpha-beta T cells about two months after transplant reportedly derived from several hundred expanded graft clones.

A TCRbeta library incorporating unique molecular identifiers was prepared. TCRdb ran MiXCR on the PCR reads and lists one entry per CDR3 protein. Among around 500,000 distinct CDR3 sequences listed, roughly 23% were seen once. Concerning this clonotype: Its specificity is unknown.

Losses at the gene ends were 5 bases for V and 2 bases for J; bases not matched to a gene: 9. The CDR3 covers 16 residues. Germline V gene data show CDR1 as MNHEY and CDR2 as SVGAGI. This sequence joins TRBV6-5 and TRBJ1-1; 9 bases line up with TRBD1. The sequence came from a boy in the first two years of life who had a stem cell transplant for acute myeloid leukemia, so the T cells may come from the graft donor. The sample in question was PBMCs, mostly from graft donor cells, obtained 360 days after TCRalphabeta/CD19-depleted stem cell transplant. CDR3 sequence reads: CASSHPTGQGNTEAFF. The CDR3 DNA follows: TGTGCCAGCAGTCACCCTACGGGACAGGGAAACACTGAAGCTTTCTTT.